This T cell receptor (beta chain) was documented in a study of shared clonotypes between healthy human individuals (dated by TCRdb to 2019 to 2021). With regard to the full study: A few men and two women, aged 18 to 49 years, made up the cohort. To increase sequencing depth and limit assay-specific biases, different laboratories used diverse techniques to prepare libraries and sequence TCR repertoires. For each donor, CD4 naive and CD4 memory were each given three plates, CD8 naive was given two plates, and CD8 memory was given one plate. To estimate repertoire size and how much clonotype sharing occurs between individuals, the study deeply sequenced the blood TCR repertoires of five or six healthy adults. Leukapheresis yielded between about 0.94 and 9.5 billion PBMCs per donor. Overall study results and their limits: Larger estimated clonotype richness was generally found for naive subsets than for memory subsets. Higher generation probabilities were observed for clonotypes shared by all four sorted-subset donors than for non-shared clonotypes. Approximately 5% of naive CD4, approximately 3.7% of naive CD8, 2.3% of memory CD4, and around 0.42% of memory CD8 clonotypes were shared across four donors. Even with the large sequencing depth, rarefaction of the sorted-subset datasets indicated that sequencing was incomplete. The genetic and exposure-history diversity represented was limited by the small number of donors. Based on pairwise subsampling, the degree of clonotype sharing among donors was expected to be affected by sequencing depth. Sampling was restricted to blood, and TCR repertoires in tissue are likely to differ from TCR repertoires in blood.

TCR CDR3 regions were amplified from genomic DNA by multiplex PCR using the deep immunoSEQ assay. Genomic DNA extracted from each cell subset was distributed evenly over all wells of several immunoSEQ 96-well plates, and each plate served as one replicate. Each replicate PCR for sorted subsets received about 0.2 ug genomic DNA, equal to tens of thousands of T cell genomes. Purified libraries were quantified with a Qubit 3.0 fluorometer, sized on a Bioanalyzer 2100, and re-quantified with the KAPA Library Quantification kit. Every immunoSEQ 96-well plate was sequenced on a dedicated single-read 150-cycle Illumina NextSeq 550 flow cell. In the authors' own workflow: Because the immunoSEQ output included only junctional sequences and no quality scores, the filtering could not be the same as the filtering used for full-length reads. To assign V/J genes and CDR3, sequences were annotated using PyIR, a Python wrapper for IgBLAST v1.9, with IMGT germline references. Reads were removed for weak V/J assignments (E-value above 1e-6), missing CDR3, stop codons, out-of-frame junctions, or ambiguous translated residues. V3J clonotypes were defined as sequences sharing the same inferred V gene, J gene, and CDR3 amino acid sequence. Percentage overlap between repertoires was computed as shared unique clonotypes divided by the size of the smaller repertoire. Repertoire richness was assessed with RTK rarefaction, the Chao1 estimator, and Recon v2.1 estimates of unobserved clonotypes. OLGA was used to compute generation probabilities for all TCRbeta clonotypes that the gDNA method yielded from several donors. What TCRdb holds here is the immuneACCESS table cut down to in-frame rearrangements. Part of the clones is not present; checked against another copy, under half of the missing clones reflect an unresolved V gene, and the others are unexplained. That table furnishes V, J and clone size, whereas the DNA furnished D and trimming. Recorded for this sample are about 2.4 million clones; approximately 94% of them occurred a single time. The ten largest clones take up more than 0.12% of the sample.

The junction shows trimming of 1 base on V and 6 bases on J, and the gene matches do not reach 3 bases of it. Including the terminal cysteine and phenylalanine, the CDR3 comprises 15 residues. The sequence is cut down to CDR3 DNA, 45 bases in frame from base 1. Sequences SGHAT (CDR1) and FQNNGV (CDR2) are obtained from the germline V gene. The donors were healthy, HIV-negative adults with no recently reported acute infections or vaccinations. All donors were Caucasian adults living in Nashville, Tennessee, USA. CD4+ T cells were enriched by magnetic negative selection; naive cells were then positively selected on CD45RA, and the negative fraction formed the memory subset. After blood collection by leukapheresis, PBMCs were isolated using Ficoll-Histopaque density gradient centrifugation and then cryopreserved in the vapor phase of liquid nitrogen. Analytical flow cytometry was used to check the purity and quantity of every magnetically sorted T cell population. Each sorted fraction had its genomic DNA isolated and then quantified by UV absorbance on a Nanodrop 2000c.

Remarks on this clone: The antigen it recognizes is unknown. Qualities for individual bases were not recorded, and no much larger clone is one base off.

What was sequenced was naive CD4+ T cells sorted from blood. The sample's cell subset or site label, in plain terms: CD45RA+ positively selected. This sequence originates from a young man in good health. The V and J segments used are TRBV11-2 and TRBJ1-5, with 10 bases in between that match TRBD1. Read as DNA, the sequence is TGTGCCAGCAGCTTAGGACAGGGGGCCGGTCAGCCCCAGCATTTT. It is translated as CASSLGQGAGQPQHF.